The 24 T cell receptor beta chains below all came from one sample that was sequenced in a study of beta chain features in type 1 diabetes. Every isolated RNA sample was fully reverse transcribed, so sequencing captured expressed TCRB transcripts. The protocol was immunoSEQ multiplex PCR, while the TCRdb copy is restricted to in-frame clones and leaves out a portion. The repertoire holds around 250,000 clones, with 68% as singletons. Sequencing used naive CD4+ T cells from blood. These receptors all come from a man younger than 40 in good health.

The chain couples TRBV2 to TRBJ2-3; 7 nucleotides align to TRBD1. The germline V gene encodes CDR1 SNHLY and CDR2 FYNNEI. Trimming removed 7 bases from V and 4 bases from J; junction bases left unmatched: 2. This CDR3 region has 12 residues. CDR3 residues: CASKGGPDTQYF. Written as DNA, the CDR3 is TGTGCCAGCAAAGGGGGCCCAGATACGCAGTATTTT. Supplemented by reference TRBV2 and TRBJ2-3, the full variable domain reads EPEVTQTPSHQVTQMGQEVILRCVPISNHLYFYWYRQILGQKVEFLVSFYNNEISEKSEIFDDQFSVERPDGSNFTLKIRSTKLEDSAMYFCASKGGPDTQYFGPGTRLTVL.

CDR3 nucleotide sequence: TGTGCCAGCAGTCAAGTCCCCGGGAGCCGGAGAGAGACCCAGTACTTC. Amino acids: CASSQVPGSRRETQYF. V gene TRBV27 combines with J gene TRBJ2-5; possible D gene TRBD2, 6 bases. The V gene lost 5 bases and the J gene lost 4 bases, with 20 bases spanning the gap. The V gene's germline CDR1 is MNHEY and CDR2 SMNVEV (reference sequence). The CDR3 consists of 16 residues.

The chain uses TRBV29-1 and TRBJ2-1; D gene unclear. CDR1 SQVTM and CDR2 ANQGSEA come from the germline V gene. CDR3 length equals 10 residues. Deletions cut 2 bases from V and 7 bases from J, with 3 bases between. The CDR3 DNA is TGCAGCGTTGAATGGAATGAGCAGTTCTTC. Encoded protein: CSVEWNEQFF.

The V call is TRBV29-1, the J call TRBJ2-3; D not certain. This CDR3 contains 14 residues. Germline lookup yields CDR1 SQVTM and CDR2 ANQGSEA. V was cut by 4 bases and J by 2 bases, with 13 bases left in between. The CDR3 sequence: CSVVGSGHTDTQYF. CDR3 coding DNA: TGCAGCGTTGTAGGATCGGGCCACACAGATACGCAGTATTTT.

The chain recombines TRBV5-1 with TRBJ2-1, with 13 nucleotides matching TRBD2. The CDR3 runs 16 residues. Trimming took 4 bases from V and 5 from J; bases not matched to a gene: 6. Germline CDR1 reads SGHRS; CDR2 reads YFSETQ. CDR3 loop: CASSPGLAGFHNEQFF. The CDR3 coding sequence is TGCGCCAGCAGCCCGGGACTAGCGGGGTTTCACAATGAGCAGTTCTTC. The variable domain in full, with the rest retrieved from reference TRBV5-1 and TRBJ2-1, is KAGVTQTPRYLIKTRGQQVTLSCSPISGHRSVSWYQQTPGQGLQFLFEYFSETQRNKGNFPGRFSGRQFSNSRSEMNVSTLELGDSALYLCASSPGLAGFHNEQFFGPGTRLTVL.

The chain couples TRBV25-1 to TRBJ1-6, with TRBD1 identical over 7 bases. Trimming cost V 1 base and J 10 bases; bases outside gene matches: 13. This CDR3 is built from 17 residues. From germline, CDR1 is MGHDK and CDR2 SYGVNS. Written as DNA, the CDR3 is TGTGCCAGCAGTGAATCTAAAAGGGGACAGCGTGGGTCACCCCTCCACTTT. Its protein is CASSESKRGQRGSPLHF.

This clone was seen more than once but under ten times. The V gene is TRBV29-1, the J gene TRBJ1-1; 9 bases line up with TRBD1. V lost 6 bases to trimming and J lost 4 bases; unmatched junction nucleotides: 9. The CDR3 spans 14 residues. Germline values: CDR1 SQVTM, CDR2 ANQGSEA. The CDR3 nucleotides read TGCAGCGTCGATACAGGGGGCGGTGGCACTGAAGCTTTCTTT. It yields the protein CSVDTGGGGTEAFF.

The J gene is TRBJ2-7, the V gene TRBV7-9; weak D call: TRBD2 (6 bases). The CDR3 contains 14 residues. CDR1 is SEHNR, CDR2 FQNEAQ, per germline (reference sequence). Trimming left V 0 bases short and J 1 base short, with 7 bases between. The CDR3 DNA follows: TGTGCCAGCAGCTTAGCCGGGGGATCCTACGAGCAGTACTTC. It codes for CASSLAGGSYEQYF.

The V and J genes are TRBV30 and TRBJ2-7, with D possibly TRBD1 on 5 matching bases. This CDR3 spans 11 amino acids. The V gene lost 6 bases and the J gene lost 3 bases, with 9 bases spanning the gap. Germline V gene sequence: CDR1 GTSNPN, CDR2 SVGIG (reference sequence). The CDR3 loop reads CACSDIYEQYF. CDR3 coding DNA: TGTGCCTGTTCGGACATCTACGAGCAGTACTTC.

The rearrangement uses TRBV20-1 and TRBJ1-1; no definite D call. Trimming cost V 6 bases and J 1 base, with 6 bases left between them. Germline V gene data show CDR1 as DFQATT and CDR2 as SNEGSKA (reference sequence). The CDR3 runs to 11 residues. The CDR3 DNA reads TGCAGTGCCCCAGGGAACACTGAAGCTTTCTTT. Translated: CSAPGNTEAFF.

The chain couples TRBV30 to TRBJ2-7; tentatively, D is TRBD1 or TRBD2 (5 bases each). V was pared by 5 bases and J by 5 bases, with 7 bases between. Germline loops: CDR1 GTSNPN, CDR2 SVGIG (reference sequence). The CDR3 is 10 amino acids. The CDR3 DNA follows: TGTGCCTGGGGGGGTCACGAGCAGTACTTC. It is translated as CAWGGHEQYF.

The V and J genes are TRBV11-2 and TRBJ2-7, with 7 bases aligning to TRBD1. The CDR3 extends over 17 amino acids. The germline V gene has CDR1 SGHAT and CDR2 FQNNGV. V shed 1 base and J 6 bases; nucleotides not matched to a gene: 15. The CDR3 region is CASSLGPDRERGSEQYF. DNA of the CDR3: TGTGCCAGCAGCTTAGGCCCCGACAGGGAAAGGGGCAGCGAGCAGTACTTC.

The chain has TRBV15 and TRBJ2-7; TRBD1 aligns across 8 bases. The junction had 5 bases not matched to a gene; V was cut back by 4 bases and J by 6 bases. Germline lookup yields CDR1 LNHNV and CDR2 YYDKDF (reference sequence). CDR3 length equals 13 residues. CDR3 DNA: TGTGCCACCAGCATGGACAGGGTGAGCGAGCAGTACTTC. This sequence encodes CATSMDRVSEQYF.

The V call is TRBV29-1, the J call TRBJ2-3, with TRBD2 matching 8 bases. The junction had 8 bases not matched to a gene; V was cut back by 2 bases and J by 4 bases. Looked up from germline, CDR1 is SQVTM and CDR2 is ANQGSEA. This CDR3 comprises 15 residues. CDR3: CSVEPTGGLSDTQYF. The CDR3, as DNA: TGCAGCGTTGAACCAACGGGAGGGCTCTCAGATACGCAGTATTTT.

V usage is TRBV4-3 and J usage is TRBJ2-1; 9 bases fit TRBD2. Trimming at V came to 2 bases and at J to 3 bases, leaving 8 bases not matched to a gene. From germline, CDR1 is LGHNA and CDR2 YSLEER. The length of the CDR3 is 17 residues. The CDR3 nucleotides are TGCGCCAGCAGCCAAACCCTTCCTAGCGGGAACTACAATGAGCAGTTCTTC. Translation gives CASSQTLPSGNYNEQFF.

The rearrangement uses TRBV30 and TRBJ2-1; the D is unclear. The V gene's germline CDR1 is GTSNPN and CDR2 SVGIG (reference sequence). The CDR3 is 10 amino acids. V dropped 7 bases and J dropped 8 bases, with 9 bases sitting between them. CDR3 loop: CASATDEQFF. CDR3 bases: TGTGCCTCAGCGACGGATGAGCAGTTCTTC.

This chain uses TRBV30 with TRBJ2-2, with D possibly called TRBD1 or TRBD2 (6 bases each). Germline V CDR1 and CDR2: GTSNPN, SVGIG (reference sequence). This CDR3 is 14 amino acids long. V lost 3 bases and J 7 bases, leaving 15 bases between the germline ends. This CDR3 reads CAWSRRGEDGELFF. The DNA of the CDR3 is TGTGCCTGGAGCCGGAGGGGGGAAGACGGGGAGCTGTTTTTT.

This clone was counted once. The V call is TRBV29-1, the J call TRBJ1-1; TRBD1 might be the D (6 bases). The V and J ends lost 6 bases and 2 bases respectively, with 13 bases between them. The germline V gene has CDR1 SQVTM and CDR2 ANQGSEA. This CDR3 has 13 amino acids. CDR3 sequence (DNA): TGCAGCGTCGGGGGACACCTTAACACTGAAGCTTTCTTT. Its protein product is CSVGGHLNTEAFF.

The chain uses TRBV5-1 and TRBJ2-1; 7 bases map to TRBD2. The CDR3 runs 14 residues. Germline V CDR1 and CDR2: SGHRS, YFSETQ. Germline trimming cut 0 bases from V and 8 bases from J; bases unmatched to any gene: 5. The CDR3 sequence: CASSLAQAGDEQFF. CDR3 bases: TGCGCCAGCAGCTTGGCACAGGCGGGGGATGAGCAGTTCTTC.

This chain links TRBV13 with TRBJ2-3; 7 bases map to TRBD2. The V and J ends lost 5 bases and 2 bases, in that order; junction bases with no gene match: 10. The CDR3 is made up of 16 amino acids. The germline CDR1 and CDR2 sequences are PRHDT and FYEKMQ (reference sequence). For the CDR3, the DNA is TGTGCCAGCAGCCCGAGGTCTAGCGGCCTCACAGATACGCAGTATTTT. Translated: CASSPRSSGLTDTQYF. Supplemented by reference TRBV13 and TRBJ2-3, the full variable domain reads AAGVIQSPRHLIKEKRETATLKCYPIPRHDTVYWYQQGPGQDPQFLISFYEKMQSDKGSIPDRFSAQQFSDYHSELNMSSLELGDSALYFCASSPRSSGLTDTQYFGPGTRLTVL.

V and J are TRBV27 and TRBJ2-1; tentatively, D is TRBD1 (6 bases). CDR3 length: 16 residues. Germline CDR1 is MNHEY and CDR2 is SMNVEV (reference sequence). V shed 4 bases and J shed 3 bases, with 16 bases lying between them. CDR3 nucleotide sequence: TGTGCCAGCAGTTCGACAGGCCTGCTAGGCTACAATGAGCAGTTCTTC. This gives the protein CASSSTGLLGYNEQFF.

The CDR3 region is CASSFGPSSYEQYF. Written as DNA, the CDR3 is TGCGCCAGCAGCTTCGGGCCTAGCTCCTACGAGCAGTACTTC. V usage is TRBV5-1 and J usage is TRBJ2-7; D remains ambiguous. The V and J ends lost 2 bases and 0 bases respectively, with 9 bases between them. CDR1 and CDR2 from the germline V gene are SGHRS and YFSETQ. The CDR3 extends over 14 amino acids.

The rearrangement joins TRBV21-1 to TRBJ2-4; TRBD2 is the table's D call and was not checked against the DNA. TRBV21-1 is shown as a pseudogene. CDR3 length: 16 amino acids. The CDR3 region is CASSKAAAVAKNIQYF. For the CDR3, the DNA is TGTGCCAGCAGCAAAGCAGCGGCAGTAGCCAAAAACATTCAGTACTTC.

This clone turned up a few times. The rearrangement uses TRBV30 and TRBJ2-5; weak D call: TRBD2 (6 bases). Germline assignment: CDR1 GTSNPN and CDR2 SVGIG (reference sequence). Trimming removed 2 bases from V and 5 bases from J, with 15 bases in between. The CDR3 covers 14 residues. DNA of the CDR3: TGTGCCTGGAGTCTGGACATGGCGGGGGAGACCCAGTACTTC. It translates to CAWSLDMAGETQYF.